This T cell receptor beta chain was captured by sequencing in a study of Ad26.COV2.S vaccination and SARS-CoV-2 variants. Whole-study context: Donor allocation was to the COV1001 Ad26.COV2.S trial arm. Once, or twice with 56 days between doses, Ad26.COV2.S was given intramuscularly. Overall study findings and caveats: Substantial breadth was reportedly displayed by spike-specific CD8+ and CD4+ T cell responses after vaccination. Whether participants received vaccine or placebo, their non-spike TCR breadth was similar.

In germline, CDR1 is LNHDA, CDR2 SQIVND (reference sequence). Trimming shortened V by 4 bases and J by 4 bases, and 13 bases separated the two germline ends. The CDR3 spans 15 residues. Treatment defined: some 20 received Ad26.COV2.S at low or high dose, single or two shots; about 5 received placebo; per-sample allocation not given. Sampling occurred on day 63 after the first vaccine or placebo injection. The data were produced by immunoSEQ multiplex PCR, yet TCRdb's version contains in-frame clones alone and is incomplete. Here the sample spans approximately 300,000 clones, approximately 86% being singletons. This clone is a singleton in its sample. Its antigen is unidentified.

The chain has TRBV19 and TRBJ2-2; no clear D gene. The clonotype comes from a person aged 18-60 years who received the Ad26.COV2.S COVID-19 vaccine or a placebo. The specimen comprised peripheral blood, sampled in a trial of Ad26.COV2.S vaccine versus placebo. CDR3 bases: TGTGCCAGTAGTACCCCCCTGGGAAGCACCGGGGAGCTGTTTTTT. It translates to CASSTPLGSTGELFF.